The clone carrying this T cell receptor beta chain was picked up one time. The antigen is not known. The record originates from a study of STAT5B mutations in CD4+ large granular lymphocyte leukemia. Study-wide background: Healthy donors showed HLA-associated enrichment of the CDR3 'QG' motif. Study results and caveats: 8/27 top patient clones versus 2/35 control clones were TRBV06-family. Main leukemic clonotypes were patient-specific, but more than 20% appeared at low frequency elsewhere.

The table came from immunoSEQ multiplex PCR; TCRdb's copy has only in-frame clones and leaves some out. The data hold under 35,000 clones, with 78% observed a single time. CDR3 length equals 15 residues. After removal of 2 bases from V and 5 bases from J, the junction contained 4 bases not matched to a gene. The germline CDR1 and CDR2 sequences are SGHDT and YYEEEE. The J gene is TRBJ2-7, the V gene TRBV5-6, with 13 bases fitting TRBD2. The sample comprised CD4+ T cells from blood buffy coats. This sequence was found in a human donor in good health. CDR3: CASSFSGTSGDEQYF. CDR3 coding DNA: TGTGCCAGCAGCTTCAGTGGGACTAGCGGGGACGAGCAGTACTTC.